The sequence of this T cell receptor (beta chain) was determined in a study of tumor-infiltrating lymphocytes in glioblastoma multiforme. Findings and caveats of the study: Unequal TCR RNA per T cell might skew measured clone sizes.

Three nested ARM-PCR rounds with V-beta and C-beta primers built TCRB libraries. MiXCR, applied by TCRdb to the multiplex PCR reads, yields one record per CDR3 protein. Among fewer than 25,000 distinct CDR3 sequences, 55% to 70% were seen once, and the ten largest hold roughly 18%. As to this clonotype: Its cognate antigen is unknown.

The CDR3 loop spans 15 amino acids. Trimming shortened V by 3 bases and J by 13 bases, and 22 bases separated the two germline ends. The gene calls are TRBV12-3 or TRBV12-4 and TRBJ2-1; possible D gene TRBD1, 5 bases. Sequencing was carried out using peripheral blood. This sequence originates from a male donor with glioblastoma. The CDR3 DNA reads TGTGCCAGCAGTTTGGGATCAGGGTTCGTCAACGATCAGTTCTTC. Amino acid sequence: CASSLGSGFVNDQFF.